This TCR beta chain was sequenced during a study of vaccination effects on CD4 cells after COVID-19. Study-level results: Clones arising from infection and from vaccination showed marked clonal contraction late after vaccination.

TCRdb's table, derived via immunoSEQ multiplex PCR, lists solely in-frame clones and lacks some. The table includes roughly 54,000 clones, around three quarters detected once. In the ViraFEST assay, antigen-specific CD4+ clonotypes were identified by expansion after peptide-pool stimulation. CD4+ T cells were isolated after about nine days of culture. A positive SARS-CoV-2 PCR test fell between March and December 2020. Culturing of some 2 million PBMC per well took place with roughly 9.4 IU/ml IL-2 and 9.5 to 10 ug/ml peptides. Negative control cultures were established using an HIV-1 Nef peptide pool. This clone was counted between two and nine times. What it binds is unknown. The TCR was taken from a human donor who had a prior SARS-CoV-2 infection. The sequences come from CD4+ T cells from PBMCs cultured with HIV peptides, collected before COVID-19 vaccination. This sample's subset: HIV-1 Nef peptide pool negative control/reference culture.

The CDR3 DNA is TGTGCCAGCAGTTTCCGCCCCGGGAATAGCAATCAGCCCCAGCATTTT. This gives the protein CASSFRPGNSNQPQHF. The chain is built from TRBV6-6 and TRBJ1-5; D not resolved. V was cut by 4 bases and J by 0 bases, with 13 bases left in between. The germline V gene encodes CDR1 MNHNY and CDR2 SVGAGI (reference sequence). The CDR3 totals 16 residues.